This T cell receptor (beta chain) was identified in a study of beta chain features in type 1 diabetes. The ends lost 8 bases at V and 2 bases at J; junction bases unmatched: 6. Germline V CDR1 and CDR2: MNHNY, SVGAGI (reference sequence). There are 14 residues in the CDR3. Findings and limits, study-wide: Type 1 diabetes patients showed a moderate but significant shortening of TCRB CDR3s in all four CD4+ subsets.

This clone was counted many times. What it binds is not known. Expressed TCRB transcripts were sequenced because the entire RNA isolate underwent reverse transcription. Some clones are missing from TCRdb's copy, which holds only in-frame ones; the method was immunoSEQ multiplex PCR. In the table there are around 290,000 clones, around 7.3% of which are singletons. Sequencing was performed on central memory CD4+ T cells from blood. The origin of this receptor is a woman between 18 and 29 years old in good health. The chain carries TRBV6-6 and TRBJ2-1, with TRBD2 matching 7 bases. Here the CDR3 reads CASVLAGAYNEQFF. Written as DNA, the CDR3 is TGTGCCAGCGTGTTGGCGGGAGCCTACAATGAGCAGTTCTTC.